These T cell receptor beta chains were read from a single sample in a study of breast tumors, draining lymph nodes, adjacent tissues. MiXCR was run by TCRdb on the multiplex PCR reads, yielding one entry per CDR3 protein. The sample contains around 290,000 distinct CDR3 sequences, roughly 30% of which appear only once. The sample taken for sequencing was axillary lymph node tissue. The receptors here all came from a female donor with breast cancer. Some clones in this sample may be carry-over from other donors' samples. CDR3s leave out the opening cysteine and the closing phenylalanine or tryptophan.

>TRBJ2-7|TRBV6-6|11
ASSTPTGYEQY
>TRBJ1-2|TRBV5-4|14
ASSPGQAPQGYGYT
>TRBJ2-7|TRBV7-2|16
ASSRRLAGSLVSDEQY
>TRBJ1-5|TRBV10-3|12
AISWTGGSRPQH
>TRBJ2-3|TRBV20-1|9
SAREYNEQY
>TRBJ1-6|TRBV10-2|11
AISADFNSPLH
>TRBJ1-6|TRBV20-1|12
SANTRGENSPLH
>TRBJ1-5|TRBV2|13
ASSLAGGPRETQH
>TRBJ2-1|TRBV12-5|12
ASGLGPGADEQF
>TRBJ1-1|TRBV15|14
ATSRVRVLVRAEAF
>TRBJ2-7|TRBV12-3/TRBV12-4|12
ASSSGGQSYEQY
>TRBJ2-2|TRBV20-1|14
SARESGTGASGELF
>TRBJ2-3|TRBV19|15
ASSIDGTASFGSTQY
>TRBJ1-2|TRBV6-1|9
ASRTVYGYT
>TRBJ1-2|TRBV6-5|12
ASSRTGRNYGYT
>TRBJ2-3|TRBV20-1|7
SARDTQY
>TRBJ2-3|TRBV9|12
ASSVGLIGDTQY
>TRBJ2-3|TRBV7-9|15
ASSPGLAGTYTDTQY
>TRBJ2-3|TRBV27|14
ASSQGAGGRTDTQY
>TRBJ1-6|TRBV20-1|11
SVSQGLNSPLH
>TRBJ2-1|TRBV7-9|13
ASSFSGTSFDEQF
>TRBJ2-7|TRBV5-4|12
ASSIQGRTYEQY
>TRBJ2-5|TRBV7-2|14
ASSLDSRGQSGSQY
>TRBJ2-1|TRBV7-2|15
ASSLAPPSGRYIEQF
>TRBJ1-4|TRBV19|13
ASKTETAGNEKLF
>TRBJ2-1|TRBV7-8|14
ASSNLAGVPYNEQF
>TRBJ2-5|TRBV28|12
ASSFGGGVETRY
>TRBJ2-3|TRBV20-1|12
SASTWTIAATQY
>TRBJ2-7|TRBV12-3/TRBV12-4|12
ASRSGTASYEQY
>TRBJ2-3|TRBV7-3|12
ASSLFGGSNEQY
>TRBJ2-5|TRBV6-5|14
ASSSISSGSRETQY
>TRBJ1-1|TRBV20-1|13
SARGVREMNTEAF
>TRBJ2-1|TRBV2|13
ASRDRGSSYNEQF
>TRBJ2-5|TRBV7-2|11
ASGPGTEETQY
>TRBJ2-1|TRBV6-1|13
ASRQGLADYNEQL
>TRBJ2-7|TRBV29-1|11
SVDSGGTYEQY
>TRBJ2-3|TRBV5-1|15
ASSVRLGTRGADTQY
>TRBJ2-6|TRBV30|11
AWRLGTSNVLT
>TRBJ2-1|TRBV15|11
ATSRGVELQQF
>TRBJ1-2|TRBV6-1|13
ASSQPRYSPYGYT
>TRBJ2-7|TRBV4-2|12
ASSQGGPPYEQY
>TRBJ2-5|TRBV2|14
ASSGDSGRPQETQY
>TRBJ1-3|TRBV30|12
AWSVLISGNTIY
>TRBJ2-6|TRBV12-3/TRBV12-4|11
ASQDSGANVLT